This paragraph reports one T cell receptor (beta chain). This clone's antigen is unknown. Base qualities were left out, and no much larger clone turns up one base away. In total, 600 or so healthy bone marrow donors made up the cohort. Cohort members were all nominally healthy when sampled, although unrecorded immune exposures were likely present. The donor was CMV seropositive and was included in the group of about 290 seropositive cohort members. A peripheral blood sample was collected from each donor, and TCR beta sequencing was performed on peripheral blood mononuclear cells. Genomic DNA was extracted from the blood cell samples with the Qiagen DNeasy Blood Extraction Kit. These data come from a study of cytomegalovirus exposure and HLA in healthy donors (dated by TCRdb to the late 2010s). Study-level background: According to an earlier analysis of around 600 of the donors, about 170 million T cells yielded approximately 120 million unique TCR beta sequences and 276 Gb of sequence data. An early release covering roughly 600 HLA-typed donors comprised about 300 gigabases of sequencing data and around 85 million unique TCR sequences. The genetic ancestry cluster associated with self-reported Caucasian donors included 81% of the approximately 400 genotyped donors. The study aimed to test whether cataloging public T cell receptors could reveal signatures of past pathogen exposure. The study profiled the T cell repertoires of approximately 700 subjects by immunosequencing and related them to cytomegalovirus serostatus. In addition to the first cohort of around 670 subjects, a separate validation cohort of 120 different subjects was used. To predict cytomegalovirus infection status, the study brought together high-throughput TCR immunosequencing, statistical association of individual TCRs with disease status, and machine learning. A later analysis re-examined previously published TCR beta repertoires from about 670 donors and added high-resolution HLA genotyping to investigate patterns of TCR occurrence. The later analysis used no new phenotypic data to find candidate immune exposures, relying instead on TCR beta sequences and their occurrence across donors. An earlier analysis of about 620 of the donors applied high-throughput TCR beta sequencing to assess whether each TCR beta V gene segment acted as functional or pseudogenic. Donor age, sex, ethnicity and CMV serostatus were collected together with the repertoire data. In a later genetic analysis, genome-wide SNP genotypes for about three fifths of the 666 donors were used, and that subset was treated as a discovery cohort. Every repertoire in the discovery cohort had been generated on one and the same sequencing platform. HLA typing covered class I and class II loci at four-digit resolution. The number of donors typed differed by locus, with 629-630 for A, B, C, DRB1 and DQB1, 522 for DQA1, over 600 for DPA1, and around 460 for DPB1. Roughly five DR-DQ haplotypes were treated as single units for association and clustering because of strong linkage in the cohort. Across 398 genotyped donors of the cohort, an average of approximately 240,000 unique TCR beta nucleotide sequences per donor were sequenced, and around 19% of those sequences were non-productive.

Libraries were prepared through the immunoSEQ multiplex PCR assay. The multiplex PCR relied on a mix of 60 forward primers for TCR Vbeta segments and 13 reverse primers for TCR Jbeta segments. Amplification of the CDR3 region of rearranged TCR beta genes was performed with a multiplex PCR assay on genomic DNA. The amplified TCR beta libraries were sequenced on the Illumina HiSeq System as 87-base-pair reads. The source study handled its data this way. A later analysis counted some 80 million unique TCR beta chains across the 500 to 850 repertoires, and around 9.9 million of these chains were shared by at least two donors. Raw reads were error-corrected and collapsed into unique sequences by a nearest-neighbor algorithm in which closely related sequences were merged to remove PCR and sequencing errors. CDR3 sequences were aligned to IMGT reference sequences to assign V, D and J gene segments. For a sequence to be retained, at least a six-nucleotide match to both a V gene segment and a J gene segment was required. A rearrangement counted as productive if the CDR3 had no stop codons and remained in frame with V and J, and every other rearrangement counted as non-productive. CDR3 was defined by IMGT convention, running from the second conserved V-encoded cysteine to the conserved J-encoded phenylalanine. The earlier analysis of about 500 of the donors excluded sequences that lacked an unambiguous match to a single V gene segment. In an earlier analysis of several hundred of the donors, V segments were called functional above 56.7% productive rearrangements and were called segregating when the between-donor standard deviation exceeded 5%. To diagnose cytomegalovirus status from the catalog of TCR beta chain sequences, a statistical classification framework was built. A later analysis assigned V and J genes by comparing TCR nucleotide sequences with IMGT/GENE-DB human TR gene sequences. A later analysis assigned CDR3 sequences and most-parsimonious VDJ recombination scenarios with the TCRdist pipeline. A later analysis defined each TCR beta chain by its CDR3 amino acid sequence plus V-gene family, and excluded reads lacking a unique V-gene family. In a later analysis, a few hundred highly shared, low-generation-probability nucleotide sequences were removed to address suspected cross-contamination and a sequencing artifact. In a later analysis, a clonal expansion index for each public chain was calculated from normalized within-repertoire ranks of inferred template counts. In a later analysis, generation probabilities were computed using a VDJ recombination model fitted to out-of-frame rearrangements, and the results were checked against IGoR. Hypergeometric tests were used in a later analysis to score TCR-TCR, TCR-HLA and TCR-CMV co-occurrence, with a repertoire-size bias correction applied to the TCR pairs. A later analysis estimated false discovery rates by permuting HLA or CMV assignments 20 times. A later analysis grouped co-occurring TCRs with DBSCAN, adding TCRdist sequence similarity when clustering within HLA-allele-positive subsets. Co-occurrence clustering excluded repertoires with fewer than 30,000 or more than 120,000 public chains, plus five with anomalous nucleotide sharing. TCRdb retrieved this table from immuneACCESS and kept in-frame rearrangements only. Not all clones are present; in checked studies, unresolved V genes account for under half, and no reason is known for the remainder. V and J calls and clone size are copied from that table; D and trimming were computed from the DNA. Present in this sample are around 150,000 clones, approximately 80% of which were seen just once. About 5.2% of the sample is held by the ten biggest clonotypes.

On the study overall, not on this receptor specifically: Specific HLA alleles were associated with roughly 17,000 TCR beta sequences at a false discovery rate of 0.05 in a later analysis. Assigning TCR associations to individual alleles was difficult when HLA alleles, especially DR and DQ, strongly co-occurred. In vitro tests confirmed that a few of the cytomegalovirus-associated TCR beta chains recognize cytomegalovirus antigens. In a later analysis, the rate of TCR association differed among HLA loci, with DRB1 alleles having the most associated TCRs and HLA-C alleles having the fewest. Most TCR sequences were seen in very few donors, while some public TCRs were found in many individuals. The earlier analysis of 450 to 700 of the donors excluded 15 to 20 rarely observed V segments, including chromosome 9 orphons, because counts were too low. A further reported finding was that TCR beta sequences accurately predicted the HLA-A and HLA-B alleles for most subjects in the first cohort. The classifier was reported to diagnose cytomegalovirus status with high specificity and sensitivity in both the original and validation cohorts. A later genetic analysis reported fewer N-insertions in productive TCRs among donors in an Asian-associated ancestry cluster than the roughly 650-donor mean. Several of the top co-occurrence clusters appeared to be linked to parvovirus B19, influenza, CMV and Epstein-Barr virus, according to a later analysis. It was suggested by the authors that the approach could potentially be generalized to other disease states and immunological phenotypes. In an earlier analysis of some 550 of the donors, most TCR beta V segments were observed in productive rearrangements about 87% or about 30% of the time, broadly matching IMGT annotations. A cluster of highly shared sequence variants was judged likely to represent a technical artifact of the sequencing pipeline. In this cohort, only TCR beta chains were sequenced, and detectable features were limited by the absence of alpha or paired-chain data. Some IMGT-functional V segments, including TRBV6-2 and TRBV6-3, could not be told apart with the 87-base-pair reads, so those segments were excluded. A later analysis found that most CMV-associated TCR beta chains appeared HLA-restricted, with HLA associations seemingly driven largely by CMV exposure. A later genetic analysis associated a missense DCLRE1C variant with V-gene and J-gene trimming of TCR beta chains, and an independent cohort replicated the association. Linkage disequilibrium might explain the correlated functional status among segregating V segments, but an unknown experimental factor could not be ruled out. For the cohort, immune exposure information was limited to CMV serostatus. Because HLA typing was missing for some donors at each locus, association tests included only the typed subset. Presence/absence analyses assumed roughly uniform sequencing depth across donors, an assumption that may not hold. The study gave a list of some 150 TCR beta chains associated with cytomegalovirus. In a later analysis, HLA-associated TCR beta chains showed more clonal expansion and lower generation probabilities than non-associated chains that were equally common.

V loses 0 bases, J loses 4 bases, and the germline ends lie 13 bases apart. The CDR3 runs 16 residues from the cysteine to the phenylalanine. Just CDR3 DNA is preserved here, 48 bases in frame from base 1. The germline V gene specifies LGHNT as CDR1 and FRNRAP as CDR2. The V gene is TRBV12-5 and the J gene is TRBJ1-3, with the D gene too uncertain to name. Specimen: PBMCs. The receptor's source is a man aged 30 to 45 in good health and CMV-seropositive. The CDR3 here reads CASGLVPHLSGNTIYF. Here is the DNA: TGTGCTAGTGGTTTGGTACCCCACTTGTCAGGAAACACCATATATTTT.